This TCR beta chain comes out of a study of blood T cell repertoires in COVID-19. For the study at large: The origin of the acute and convalescent COVID-19 samples was the United States, Italy and Spain. Sources were T cells, B-cell-depleted T cells, or PBMCs; the material itself was cDNA or gDNA.

The CDR3 runs to 16 residues. With 4 bases removed from V and 0 bases from J, the gap between germline ends came to 12 bases. Germline loops: CDR1 KGHDR, CDR2 SFDVKD. Study processing details: Using reference gene primer amplification, nucleated cell counts were estimated. Measured with immunoSEQ multiplex PCR; TCRdb has only the in-frame clones, and not every one. The V and J calls and clone size are taken from that table; D and trimming were inferred from the DNA. The table includes around 120,000 clones, around 76% detected once. J is TRBJ2-1 and V is TRBV24-1, with D perhaps TRBD1 (6 bases). The sequence derives from a man aged 70-80 years with acute or convalescent COVID-19. The sample was peripheral blood. CDR3 coding DNA: TGTGCCACCAGTGACAATAGAGGGGGCTCCTACAATGAGCAGTTCTTC. This translates into CATSDNRGGSYNEQFF.